These 19 T cell receptor beta chains came from one sample sequenced in a study of blood T cell repertoires in COVID-19. TCRdb's copy holds only in-frame clones and misses some; the assay was immunoSEQ multiplex PCR. This table has around 68,000 clones, approximately 90% appearing once. Sequenced material: peripheral blood. The receptors originated from a human donor in a cohort sampled during active COVID-19.

This clone is a singleton in its sample. This chain connects TRBV10-2 to TRBJ1-4, with D maybe TRBD1 (5 bases). V lost 6 bases to trimming and J lost 2 bases, with 10 bases between them. The CDR3 extends over 14 amino acids. The germline CDR1 and CDR2 sequences are WSHSY and SAAADI. The DNA for the CDR3 is TGCGCCAGCAGCGAGGGGCTTACTAATGAAAAACTGTTTTTT. Residues: CASSEGLTNEKLFF.

V is TRBV7-3 and J is TRBJ2-7; the D is unclear. Between the trimmed V and J ends, which lost 5 bases and 0 bases, there was a span of 14 bases. CDR1 is SGHTA, CDR2 FQGTGA, per germline. The CDR3 has 15 residues. In nucleotides, the CDR3 is TGTGCCAGCAGCCTTTCGGGTGGTAGCTCCTACGAGCAGTACTTC. This gives the protein CASSLSGGSSYEQYF.

The chain uses TRBV3-1 (or the pseudogene TRBV3-2) and TRBJ1-3; D ambiguous. Trimming took off 1 base at V and 0 bases at J, with 13 bases between the two ends. CDR1 is LGHDT and CDR2 is YNNKEL in the germline V gene (reference sequence). The CDR3 has 17 amino acids. The CDR3 spells CASSQAMSTVSGNTIYF. CDR3 bases: TGTGCCAGCAGCCAAGCAATGAGCACCGTCTCTGGAAACACCATATATTTT.

This chain links TRBV11-2 with TRBJ2-7, with TRBD1 matching over 7 bases. Per the germline V gene, CDR1 is SGHAT and CDR2 is FQNNGV. Trimming at V came to 2 bases and at J to 3 bases, leaving 7 bases not matched to a gene. The CDR3 runs to 15 residues. The CDR3 region is CASSLLAGGFYEQYF. CDR3 DNA: TGTGCCAGCAGCTTATTGGCAGGGGGTTTCTACGAGCAGTACTTC.

The V gene is TRBV7-2, the J gene TRBJ2-5; 12 positions agree with TRBD2. The germline gives CDR1 SGHTA, CDR2 FQGNSA. J was trimmed by 0 bases and V by 6 bases; bases with no gene match: 11. This CDR3 contains 18 residues. CDR3 nucleotides: TGTGCCAGCAGAACCGGGACTAGCGGGCCCCTTTACCAAGAGACCCAGTACTTC. It is translated as CASRTGTSGPLYQETQYF.

This clone was observed a few times. This chain uses TRBV7-9 with TRBJ1-6, with D possibly being TRBD1 (6 bases). Trimming removed 4 bases from V and 7 bases from J, with 14 bases in between. Germline CDR1 SEHNR, CDR2 FQNEAQ (reference sequence). This CDR3 spans 15 amino acids. The CDR3, as DNA: TGTGCCAGCAGCTACCCGGACAGCCAAAATTCACCCCTCCACTTT. Protein sequence: CASSYPDSQNSPLHF.

The V gene is TRBV4-2, the J gene TRBJ1-1; D is undetermined. Trimming shortened V by 1 base and J by 5 bases, and 17 bases separated the two germline ends. Germline V CDR1 and CDR2: LGHNA, YNFKEQ. CDR3 length: 16 amino acids. The DNA for the CDR3 is TGTGCCAGCAGCCAAGCCCGCGTAACGGGAGGAACTGAAGCTTTCTTT. Its protein is CASSQARVTGGTEAFF.

The chain couples TRBV28 to TRBJ2-7; tentative D call: TRBD1 (5 bases). V dropped 0 bases and J dropped 3 bases, with 12 bases sitting between them. The CDR3 is 15 residues long. Germline lookup yields CDR1 MDHEN and CDR2 SYDVKM. For the CDR3, the DNA is TGTGCCAGCAGTTTATGGGGGCAGGGAATCTACGAGCAGTACTTC. Translating it yields CASSLWGQGIYEQYF.

This clone was recorded once. The CDR3 protein is CASKRGGGSSYNEQFF. CDR3 DNA: TGTGCCAGCAAAAGGGGCGGGGGCTCGTCCTACAATGAGCAGTTCTTC. The chain combines TRBV28 with TRBJ2-1, with D possibly matching TRBD2 (7 bases). This CDR3 spans 16 amino acids. Trimming removed 7 bases from V and 1 base from J, with 17 bases in between. Germline V gene sequence: CDR1 MDHEN, CDR2 SYDVKM.

This clone appeared once. This chain uses TRBV6-2 or TRBV6-3 with TRBJ2-5, with 8 bases matching TRBD2. The CDR3 has 16 amino acids. Germline loops: CDR1 MNHEY, CDR2 SVGEGT. Trimming took 0 bases from V and 5 from J; bases not matched to a gene: 8. The CDR3 DNA is TGTGCCAGCAGTTACTCCAATGTAGCGGGACGGGAGACCCAGTACTTC. Its protein is CASSYSNVAGRETQYF.

The chain uses TRBV4-1 and TRBJ2-3, with TRBD2 identical over 12 bases. V lost 0 bases to trimming and J lost 2 bases; unmatched junction nucleotides: 9. The CDR3 loop spans 19 amino acids. CDR1 is MGHRA and CDR2 is YSYEKL in the germline V gene. CDR3 loop: CASSQDGASGRALTDTQYF. CDR3 bases: TGCGCCAGCAGCCAAGATGGAGCTAGCGGGAGGGCTCTCACAGATACGCAGTATTTT.

This chain uses TRBV7-9 with TRBJ1-4, with 9 bases matching TRBD1. The V segment lost 4 bases and the J segment 5 bases; nucleotides outside the gene matches: 8. In germline, CDR1 is SEHNR, CDR2 FQNEAQ (reference sequence). This CDR3 contains 16 residues. The CDR3 protein is CASSSPGQGRNEKLFF. The CDR3 bases are TGTGCCAGCAGCTCCCCCGGACAGGGGAGAAATGAAAAACTGTTTTTT.

The CDR3 loop reads CASSLDSGKLFF. The DNA for the CDR3 is TGTGCCAGCAGCTTGGACTCGGGAAAACTGTTTTTT. This chain uses TRBV5-4 with TRBJ1-4, with no clear D. CDR3 length: 12 residues. Germline lookup yields CDR1 SGHNT and CDR2 YYREEE (reference sequence). V lost 0 bases, J lost 10 bases, and 7 bases lay in between.

This rearrangement joins TRBV5-1 to TRBJ2-2; 7 nucleotides align to TRBD1. Germline CDR1 is SGHRS and CDR2 is YFSETQ. V shed 4 bases, J shed 4 bases, and the junction held 7 bases outside the gene matches. The CDR3 has 15 amino acids. In DNA, the CDR3 is TGCGCCAGCAGCCCCAGACAGGGAGTCACCGGGGAGCTGTTTTTT. Protein sequence: CASSPRQGVTGELFF.

This clone was observed once. This rearrangement joins TRBV3-1 (or the pseudogene TRBV3-2) to TRBJ2-7; 9 bases match TRBD2. The CDR3 covers 16 residues. J gave up 0 bases and V 0 bases, and 3 bases lay outside the gene matches. Germline values: CDR1 LGHDT, CDR2 YNNKEL (reference sequence). CDR3 residues: CASSQEGSGGSYEQYF. The CDR3 nucleotides read TGTGCCAGCAGCCAAGAGGGTAGCGGGGGCTCCTACGAGCAGTACTTC.

The gene calls are TRBV7-8 and TRBJ1-5, with 7 bases matching TRBD1. Germline trimming cut 3 bases from V and 1 base from J; bases unmatched to any gene: 3. Germline CDR1 SGHVS, CDR2 FQNEAQ. CDR3 length: 15 amino acids. This chain's CDR3 is CASSFDRASNQPQHF. In DNA, the CDR3 is TGTGCCAGCAGCTTTGACAGGGCGAGCAATCAGCCCCAGCATTTT.

This clone was observed once. The CDR3 spells CSVATSGRSDEQFF. The CDR3, as DNA: TGCAGCGTTGCCACTAGCGGGAGAAGCGATGAGCAGTTCTTC. The rearrangement joins TRBV29-1 to TRBJ2-1, with 11 nucleotides matching TRBD2. The germline CDR1 and CDR2 sequences are SQVTM and ANQGSEA. The J segment lost 8 bases and the V segment lost 4 bases, leaving 7 bases of the junction unmatched. The CDR3 contains 14 residues.

CDR3 DNA: TGTGCCAGCAGCCGGTCCGGGACATCTTCCTACGAGCAGTACTTC. Amino acid sequence: CASSRSGTSSYEQYF. This chain uses TRBV11-2 with TRBJ2-7; D may be TRBD1 (6 bases). Trimming stripped 5 bases from V and 1 base from J, with 15 bases between. The germline V gene has CDR1 SGHAT and CDR2 FQNNGV. This CDR3 has 15 residues. Full variable domain (remainder filled in from reference TRBV11-2 and TRBJ2-7): EAGVAQSPRYKIIEKRQSVAFWCNPISGHATLYWYQQILGQGPKLLIQFQNNGVVDDSQLPKDRFSAERLKGVDSTLKIQPAKLEDSAVYLCASSRSGTSSYEQYFGPGTRLTVT.

The rearrangement joins TRBV11-3 to TRBJ2-1, with 7 bases aligning to TRBD2. The V gene end was trimmed by 2 bases and the J gene end by 1 base; junction bases not matched to a gene: 11. The CDR3 is made up of 18 amino acids. CDR1 is SGHNT and CDR2 is YENEEA in the germline V gene. The CDR3 spells CASSLRSVAGASYNEQFF. Written as DNA, the CDR3 is TGTGCCAGCAGCTTAAGGTCTGTTGCGGGAGCGTCCTACAATGAGCAGTTCTTC.